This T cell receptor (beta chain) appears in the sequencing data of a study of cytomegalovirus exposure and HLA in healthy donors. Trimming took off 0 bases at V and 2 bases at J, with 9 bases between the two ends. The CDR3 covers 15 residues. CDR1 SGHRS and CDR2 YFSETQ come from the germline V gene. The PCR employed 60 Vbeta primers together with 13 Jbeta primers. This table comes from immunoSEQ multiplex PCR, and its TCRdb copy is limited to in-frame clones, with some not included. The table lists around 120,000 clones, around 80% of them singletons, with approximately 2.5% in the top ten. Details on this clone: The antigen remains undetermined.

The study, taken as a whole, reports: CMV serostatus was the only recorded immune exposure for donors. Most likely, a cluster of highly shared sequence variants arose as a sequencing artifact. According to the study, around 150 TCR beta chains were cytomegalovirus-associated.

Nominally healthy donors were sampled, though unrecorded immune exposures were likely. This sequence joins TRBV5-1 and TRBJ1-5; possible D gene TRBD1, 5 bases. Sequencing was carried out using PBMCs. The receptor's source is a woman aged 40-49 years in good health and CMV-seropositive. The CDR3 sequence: CASSLGSGRNQPQHF. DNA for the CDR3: TGCGCCAGCAGCTTGGGGTCAGGGCGCAATCAGCCCCAGCATTTT.